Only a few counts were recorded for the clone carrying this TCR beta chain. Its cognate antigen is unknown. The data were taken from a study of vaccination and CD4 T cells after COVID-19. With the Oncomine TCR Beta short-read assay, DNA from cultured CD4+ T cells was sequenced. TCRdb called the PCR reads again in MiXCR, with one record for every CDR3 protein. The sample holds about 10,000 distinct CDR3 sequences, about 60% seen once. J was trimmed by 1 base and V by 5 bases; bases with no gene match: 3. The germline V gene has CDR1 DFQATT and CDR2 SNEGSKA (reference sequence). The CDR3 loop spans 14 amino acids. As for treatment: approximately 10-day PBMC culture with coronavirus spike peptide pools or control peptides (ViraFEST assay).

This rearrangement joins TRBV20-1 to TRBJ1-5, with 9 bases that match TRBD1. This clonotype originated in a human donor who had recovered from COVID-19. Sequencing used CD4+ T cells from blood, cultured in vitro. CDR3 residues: CSAGGQGSNQPQHF. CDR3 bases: TGCAGTGCTGGGGGACAGGGAAGCAATCAGCCCCAGCATTTT.